The rows below give T cell receptor beta chains drawn from one sample of a study of control samples from healthy donors and cancer patients. Profiling relied on immunoSEQ multiplex PCR, and the TCRdb table lists in-frame clones only, not all of them. The repertoire has 100,000 to 150,000 clones, approximately 92% of them found once; the top ten carry 0.55% to 0.65%. The source material was PBMCs. All receptors come from a man at least 80 years old with head and neck cancer. The CDR3 runs from the conserved cysteine through the conserved F or W. A D gene is named only where the DNA matches it firmly. The size of a clone is reported for some rows only, either as once, few or many, or as a class for expanded clones.

.,TRBV5-1,TRBD1,TRBJ2-7,CASSSGTGGSYEQYF,TGCGCCAGCAGCTCCGGGACAGGGGGCTCCTACGAGCAGTACTTC
.,TRBV6-5,.,TRBJ1-6,CASSLRDGESPLHF,TGTGCCAGCAGCCTCCGGGACGGGGAATCACCCCTCCACTTT
.,TRBV4-3,TRBD2,TRBJ2-2,CASSQVTSGGTGELFF,TGCGCCAGCAGCCAGGTTACTAGCGGGGGTACCGGGGAGCTGTTTTTT
.,TRBV5-1,TRBD1,TRBJ2-7,CASSLRDRSANYEQYF,TGCGCCAGCAGCTTGAGGGACAGGTCCGCTAATTACGAGCAGTACTTC
.,TRBV25-1,.,TRBJ1-1,CASSSPRTATLNTEAFF,TGTGCCAGCAGCTCCCCTCGGACAGCAACCCTGAACACTGAAGCTTTCTTT
few,TRBV7-9,.,TRBJ1-4,CASSHAGGREKLFF,TGTGCCAGCAGCCACGCGGGGGGAAGAGAAAAACTGTTTTTT
.,TRBV30,.,TRBJ1-1,CAWSADRNTEAFF,TGTGCCTGGAGTGCAGACAGGAACACTGAAGCTTTCTTT
.,TRBV6-2/TRBV6-3,TRBD1,TRBJ2-3,CASSIRDSNTDTQYF,TGTGCCAGCAGTATAAGGGACAGCAACACAGATACGCAGTATTTT
once,TRBV19,.,TRBJ2-3,CASRVAGASTDTQYF,TGTGCCAGTAGGGTCGCGGGGGCTAGCACAGATACGCAGTATTTT
.,TRBV7-9,.,TRBJ2-7,CASSLVTGRNDFSYEQYF,TGTGCCAGCAGCTTAGTTACTGGACGGAACGACTTTTCCTACGAGCAGTACTTC
.,TRBV5-4,.,TRBJ2-2,CASSFSAGLRAGELFF,TGTGCCAGCAGCTTTTCGGCGGGGTTGAGAGCCGGGGAGCTGTTTTTT
.,TRBV23-1,.,TRBJ2-2,CASSQANSYTGELFF,TGCGCCAGCAGTCAAGCGAACAGCTACACCGGGGAGCTGTTTTTT
.,TRBV2,.,TRBJ2-4,CASSNDRPQYF,TGTGCCAGCAGCAATGACAGGCCGCAGTACTTC
.,TRBV19,TRBD1,TRBJ1-2,CASRSRQGPWANYGYTF,TGTGCCAGTAGATCGAGACAGGGACCTTGGGCTAACTATGGCTACACCTTC
.,TRBV2,.,TRBJ2-2,CASRREGDTGELFF,TGTGCCAGCAGAAGGGAAGGGGACACCGGGGAGCTGTTTTTT
.,TRBV5-6,.,TRBJ1-2,CASSRSVGVGYTF,TGTGCCAGCAGCCGGTCGGTGGGGGTCGGCTACACCTTC
.,TRBV7-8,.,TRBJ2-3,CASSVLPGLGTDTQYF,TGTGCCAGCAGCGTCCTCCCGGGACTCGGCACAGATACGCAGTATTTT
.,TRBV27,TRBD1,TRBJ1-2,CASSLLGTGGLSTF,TGTGCCAGCAGTCTATTAGGGACAGGGGGCTTGAGCACCTTC
.,TRBV4-3,.,TRBJ2-1,CASSQGWGSYNEQFF,TGCGCCAGCAGCCAGGGGTGGGGCTCCTACAATGAGCAGTTCTTC
.,TRBV30,.,TRBJ1-2,CAWSAQAGRSYGYTF,TGTGCCTGGAGTGCCCAGGCAGGCCGCTCCTATGGCTACACCTTC
few,TRBV5-1,.,TRBJ2-3,CASSLVAIDTQYF,TGCGCCAGCAGCTTGGTGGCTATTGATACGCAGTATTTT
.,TRBV5-1,.,TRBJ1-1,CASSFADRANTEAFF,TGCGCCAGCAGCTTTGCGGATCGGGCGAACACTGAAGCTTTCTTT
once,TRBV19,.,TRBJ2-1,CASSLEGGGRLKNEQFF,TGTGCCAGTAGCCTAGAGGGGGGGGGAAGGCTTAAAAATGAGCAGTTCTTC
.,TRBV5-1,TRBD1,TRBJ2-7,CASSGDRANEQYF,TGCGCCAGCAGCGGGGACAGGGCAAACGAGCAGTACTTC
.,TRBV24-1,.,TRBJ1-5,CATSGGGGQPPQPQHF,TGTGCCACCAGTGGGGGGGGAGGGCAGCCCCCACAGCCCCAGCATTTT
.,TRBV10-3,.,TRBJ1-5,CAISESSDSNQPQHF,TGTGCCATCAGTGAGTCTTCGGACAGCAATCAGCCCCAGCATTTT
.,TRBV6-5,TRBD2,TRBJ2-7,CASSYRAGDSYEQYF,TGTGCCAGCAGTTACAGGGCGGGGGACTCCTACGAGCAGTACTTC
.,TRBV6-1,.,TRBJ2-1,CASSERVTYNEQFF,TGTGCCAGCAGTGAAAGGGTAACCTACAATGAGCAGTTCTTC
.,TRBV19,.,TRBJ2-2,CASIKAGLTGTGELFF,TGTGCCAGTATAAAAGCGGGCCTGACGGGAACCGGGGAGCTGTTTTTT
.,TRBV5-4,.,TRBJ1-4,CASSSGGIATNEKLFF,TGTGCCAGCTCCTCGGGAGGGATTGCAACTAATGAAAAACTGTTTTTT
.,TRBV20-1,.,TRBJ2-7,CSASLWGRPPYSYEQYF,TGCAGTGCTAGTTTGTGGGGGCGACCACCTTACTCCTACGAGCAGTACTTC
once,TRBV5-6,.,TRBJ1-4,CASSRRQSLNEKLFF,TGTGCCAGCAGCAGAAGACAAAGTTTAAATGAAAAACTGTTTTTT
.,TRBV10-3,TRBD2,TRBJ2-1,CASIAGGLFDEQFF,TGTGCCAGCATAGCGGGAGGTTTGTTCGATGAGCAGTTCTTC
.,TRBV6-5,.,TRBJ1-2,CASTLGGSGYTF,TGTGCCAGCACCCTTGGGGGCTCCGGCTACACCTTC
once,TRBV19,.,TRBJ1-5,CASSILFSGPQPQHF,TGTGCCAGTAGTATACTTTTCTCGGGTCCTCAGCCCCAGCATTTT
.,TRBV6-4,.,TRBJ1-2,CASSAGSLYGYTF,TGTGCCAGCAGTGCCGGGAGCCTCTATGGCTACACCTTC
.,TRBV30,TRBD2,TRBJ2-7,CAWSNRKLAIHEQYF,TGTGCCTGGAGTAACCGCAAACTAGCGATCCACGAGCAGTACTTC
.,TRBV27,.,TRBJ2-5,CASGYGGPGVETQYF,TGTGCCAGCGGGTACGGGGGGCCGGGTGTAGAGACCCAGTACTTC
.,TRBV18,TRBD2,TRBJ2-5,CASSPPLKAGARETQYF,TGTGCCAGCTCACCTCCCCTCAAAGCGGGGGCTAGAGAGACCCAGTACTTC
.,TRBV11-2,.,TRBJ2-1,CASSLVRYEQFF,TGTGCCAGCAGCTTAGTCCGCTATGAGCAGTTCTTC
.,TRBV11-2,.,TRBJ1-3,CASSLVGNTIYF,TGTGCCAGCAGCTTAGTCGGAAACACCATATATTTT
.,TRBV4-3,.,TRBJ1-1,CASSQGRLEAFF,TGCGCCAGCAGCCAAGGCAGACTTGAAGCTTTCTTT
.,TRBV30,.,TRBJ1-4,CAWSGSQINEKLFF,TGTGCCTGGAGTGGTAGTCAGATTAATGAAAAACTGTTTTTT
.,TRBV2,.,TRBJ1-2,CASSVVLANYGYTF,TGTGCCAGCTCTGTGGTTTTAGCTAACTATGGCTACACCTTC
.,TRBV7-8,.,TRBJ2-5,CASSSFAGLETQYF,TGTGCCAGCAGCTCCTTCGCGGGCCTGGAGACCCAGTACTTC
.,TRBV30,.,TRBJ2-2,CAWRPQGETGELFF,TGTGCCTGGCGCCCGCAGGGCGAGACCGGGGAGCTGTTTTTT
.,TRBV6-6,TRBD1,TRBJ1-6,CASRPGQAGPPLHF,TGTGCCAGCAGACCCGGACAGGCCGGGCCACCCCTCCACTTT
.,TRBV10-3,TRBD2,TRBJ2-3,CAIKSTSGADTQYF,TGTGCCATCAAATCGACTAGCGGAGCAGATACGCAGTATTTT
.,TRBV6-1,.,TRBJ2-5,CASSDRLALETQYF,TGTGCCAGCAGTGATAGGCTAGCACTGGAGACCCAGTACTTC
.,TRBV5-5,TRBD1,TRBJ2-7,CASRGQGLPYEQYF,TGTGCCAGCAGAGGACAGGGCTTACCCTACGAGCAGTACTTC
once,TRBV9,.,TRBJ1-1,CASSAPPTAVTEAFF,TGTGCCAGCAGCGCTCCCCCAACGGCGGTCACTGAAGCTTTCTTT
.,TRBV9,TRBD1,TRBJ1-1,CASSGSGTGNTEAFF,TGTGCCAGCAGCGGGTCGGGGACAGGGAACACTGAAGCTTTCTTT
.,TRBV4-2,TRBD2,TRBJ2-7,CASSQDGAGGREQYF,TGTGCCAGCAGCCAAGATGGGGCGGGAGGGCGCGAGCAGTACTTC
.,TRBV5-4,TRBD1,TRBJ1-2,CASSLQGNYGYTF,TGTGCCAGCAGCTTACAGGGGAACTATGGCTACACCTTC